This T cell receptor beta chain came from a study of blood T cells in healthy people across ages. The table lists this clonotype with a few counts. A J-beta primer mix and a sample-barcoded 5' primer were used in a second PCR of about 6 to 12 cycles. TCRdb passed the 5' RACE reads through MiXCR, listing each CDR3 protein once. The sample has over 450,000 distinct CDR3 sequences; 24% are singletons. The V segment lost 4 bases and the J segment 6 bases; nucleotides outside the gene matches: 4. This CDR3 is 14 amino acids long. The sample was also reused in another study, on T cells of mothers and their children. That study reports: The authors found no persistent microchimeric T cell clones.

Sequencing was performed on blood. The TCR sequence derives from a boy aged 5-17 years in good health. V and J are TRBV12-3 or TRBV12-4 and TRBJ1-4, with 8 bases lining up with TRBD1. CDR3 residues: CASSYRGSYEKLFF. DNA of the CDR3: TGTGCCAGCAGTTACAGGGGGTCTTATGAAAAACTGTTTTTT.